These 13 T cell receptor beta chains were sequenced from one sample in a study of T cell responses to AZD1222 COVID-19 vaccine. Sequencing was performed with immunoSEQ multiplex PCR; in TCRdb, only in-frame clones are kept and a portion is missing. The sample contains approximately 120,000 clones, 75% to 90% of which appear only once. The starting material was peripheral blood, obtained on day 0 of AZD1222 vaccination. The receptors here all came from an adult in good health.

The rearrangement links TRBV16 to TRBJ1-1; possibly TRBD1 for D (5 bases). Trimming shortened V by 4 bases and J by 5 bases, and 14 bases separated the two germline ends. CDR1 and CDR2 from the germline V gene are KGHSY and FQNENV. The CDR3 length is 14 residues. The CDR3 bases are TGTGCCAGCAGCCCCATCCGGGACCTGACTGAAGCTTTCTTT. It encodes CASSPIRDLTEAFF.

This clone is a singleton in its sample. V is TRBV6-5 and J is TRBJ2-7; TRBD2 aligns across 7 bases. Germline assignment: CDR1 MNHEY and CDR2 SVGAGI. This CDR3 is 16 amino acids long. The junction had 14 bases not matched to a gene; V was cut back by 2 bases and J by 7 bases. This CDR3 is CASSYHGVSGFGEQYF. CDR3 nucleotides: TGTGCCAGCAGTTACCATGGCGTTAGCGGGTTCGGGGAGCAGTACTTC.

This sequence joins TRBV20-1 and TRBJ1-5, with D unclear. The CDR3 is 13 residues long. Germline V gene lookup returns CDR1 DFQATT and CDR2 SNEGSKA (reference sequence). Between the trimmed V and J ends, which lost 3 bases and 8 bases, there was a span of 14 bases. The CDR3 region has the DNA TGCAGTGCTAGTAAACGGGAGTGGGAGCCCCAGCATTTT. Its translation is CSASKREWEPQHF.

The chain combines TRBV5-1 with TRBJ2-3; 8 nucleotides agree with TRBD2. The CDR3 sequence is 15 residues long. The ends lost 4 bases at V and 5 bases at J; junction bases unmatched: 9. Germline values: CDR1 SGHRS, CDR2 YFSETQ. In DNA form, the CDR3 reads TGCGCCAGCAGCCCGGGGACTAGTTTTGGAGATACGCAGTATTTT. Protein sequence: CASSPGTSFGDTQYF.

The chain links TRBV6-5 to TRBJ1-4, with D tentatively TRBD1 (6 bases). The CDR3 length is 15 residues. Germline V gene lookup returns CDR1 MNHEY and CDR2 SVGAGI. The V gene lost 2 bases and the J gene lost 5 bases, with 12 bases spanning the gap. The CDR3 DNA reads TGTGCCAGCAGTTACAGGGGGACCGAAAATGAAAAACTGTTTTTT. Its protein is CASSYRGTENEKLFF.

The chain employs TRBV18 and TRBJ2-7; D might be TRBD1 (5 bases). Germline V gene lookup returns CDR1 KGHSH and CDR2 LQKENI. This CDR3 has 13 amino acids. V lost 2 bases and J lost 3, with 8 bases in between. CDR3: CASSPTGDYEQYF. The CDR3 nucleotides are TGTGCCAGCTCACCAACAGGCGACTACGAGCAGTACTTC.

This chain uses TRBV6-5 with TRBJ1-1; D gene unclear. V was trimmed by 4 bases and J by 1 base, leaving 4 bases between them. Per the germline V gene, CDR1 is MNHEY and CDR2 is SVGAGI. CDR3 length: 12 amino acids. DNA for the CDR3: TGTGCCAGCAGTTTCAAGAACACTGAAGCTTTCTTT. Translation: CASSFKNTEAFF.

The J gene is TRBJ1-2, the V gene TRBV19; D is perhaps TRBD1 (6 bases). V shed 5 bases and J shed 8 bases, with 15 bases lying between them. The germline V gene has CDR1 LNHDA and CDR2 SQIVND (reference sequence). The CDR3 is 13 residues long. The CDR3 DNA reads TGTGCCAGTAGTTCGGGACAATTCCAGGGCTACACCTTC. It codes for CASSSGQFQGYTF.

The CDR3 bases are TGCGCCAGCAGCTTTACCGGGACAGATCAGCCCCAGCATTTT. This codes for CASSFTGTDQPQHF. The rearrangement joins TRBV5-1 to TRBJ1-5; 7 bases map to TRBD1. The CDR3 length is 14 residues. Losses at the gene ends were 2 bases for V and 5 bases for J; bases not matched to a gene: 4. The germline CDR1 and CDR2 sequences are SGHRS and YFSETQ.

The rearrangement uses TRBV11-3 and TRBJ2-2; unclear D gene. Per germline, CDR1 SGHNT and CDR2 YENEEA. V was trimmed by 3 bases and J by 3 bases, leaving 5 bases between them. The CDR3 covers 13 residues. The DNA of the CDR3 is TGTGCCAGCAGCTTCCGTGACACCGGGGAGCTGTTTTTT. Protein: CASSFRDTGELFF. Using reference TRBV11-3 and TRBJ2-2 for the parts outside the CDR3, the full variable domain is EAGVVQSPRYKIIEKKQPVAFWCNPISGHNTLYWYLQNLGQGPELLIRYENEEAVDDSQLPKDRFSAERLKGVDSTLKIQPAELGDSAVYLCASSFRDTGELFFGEGSRLTVL.

This chain links TRBV11-3 with TRBJ2-3, with D maybe TRBD1 (6 bases). V lost 3 bases and J 0 bases, leaving 10 bases between the germline ends. Germline-derived CDR1 and CDR2 are SGHNT and YENEEA. This CDR3 contains 15 residues. CDR3 protein: CASSFSTGSTDTQYF. The CDR3 nucleotides are TGTGCCAGCAGCTTTTCCACAGGGAGCACAGATACGCAGTATTTT.

The chain couples TRBV24-1 to TRBJ2-3, with D unresolved. There are 10 residues in the CDR3. Germline V gives CDR1 KGHDR, CDR2 SFDVKD. V was cut by 7 bases and J by 2 bases, with 0 bases left in between. The chain's CDR3 is CATSTDTQYF. DNA of the CDR3: TGTGCCACCAGCACAGATACGCAGTATTTT.

Comment on this clone: Other nucleotide sequences in the sample specify the same CDR3. The chain joins TRBV19 to TRBJ1-5; a possible D gene is TRBD1 (6 bases). CDR3 size: 13 residues. Germline CDR1 LNHDA, CDR2 SQIVND (reference sequence). Deletions cut 3 bases from V and 4 bases from J, with 7 bases between. The CDR3 sequence: CASSITGNQPQHF. CDR3 nucleotides: TGTGCCAGTAGTATTACAGGGAATCAGCCCCAGCATTTT.